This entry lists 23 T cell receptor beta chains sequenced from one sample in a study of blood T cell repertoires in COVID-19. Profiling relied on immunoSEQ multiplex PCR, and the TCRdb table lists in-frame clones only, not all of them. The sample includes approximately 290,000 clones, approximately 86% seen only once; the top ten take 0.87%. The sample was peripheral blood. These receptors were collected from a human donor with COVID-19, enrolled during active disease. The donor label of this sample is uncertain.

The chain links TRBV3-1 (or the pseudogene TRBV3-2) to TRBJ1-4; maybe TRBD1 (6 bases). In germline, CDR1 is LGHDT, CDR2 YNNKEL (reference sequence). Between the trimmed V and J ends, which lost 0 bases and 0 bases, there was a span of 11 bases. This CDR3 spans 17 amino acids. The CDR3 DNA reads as TGTGCCAGCAGCCAAGAAACAGGGAGACCAACTAATGAAAAACTGTTTTTT. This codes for CASSQETGRPTNEKLFF.

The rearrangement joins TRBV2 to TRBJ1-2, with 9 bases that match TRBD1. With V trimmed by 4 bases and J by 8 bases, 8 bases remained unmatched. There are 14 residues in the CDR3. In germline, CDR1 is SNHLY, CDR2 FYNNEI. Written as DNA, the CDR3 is TGTGCCAGCAGTGCCCTACAGGGGGCGCGGGGCTACACCTTC. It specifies CASSALQGARGYTF.

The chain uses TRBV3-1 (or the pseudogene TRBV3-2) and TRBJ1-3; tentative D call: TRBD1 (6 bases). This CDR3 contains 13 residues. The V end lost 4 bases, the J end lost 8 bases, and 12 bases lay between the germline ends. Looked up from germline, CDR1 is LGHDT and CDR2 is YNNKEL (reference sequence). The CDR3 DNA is TGTGCCAGCAGCCCCCCTGAGGGGGACACCATATATTTT. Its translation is CASSPPEGDTIYF.

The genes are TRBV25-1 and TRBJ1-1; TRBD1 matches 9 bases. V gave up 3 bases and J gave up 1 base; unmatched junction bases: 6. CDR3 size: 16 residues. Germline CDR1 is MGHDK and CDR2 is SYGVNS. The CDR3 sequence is CASSEPGQGENTEAFF. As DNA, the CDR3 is TGTGCCAGCAGTGAGCCGGGACAGGGAGAGAACACTGAAGCTTTCTTT.

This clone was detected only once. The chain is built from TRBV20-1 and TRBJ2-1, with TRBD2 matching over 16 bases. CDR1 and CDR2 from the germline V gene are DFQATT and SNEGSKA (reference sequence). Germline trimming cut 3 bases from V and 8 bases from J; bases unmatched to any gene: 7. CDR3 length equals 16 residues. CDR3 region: CSASAPGTSGRDEQFF. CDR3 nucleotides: TGCAGTGCTAGTGCACCCGGGACTAGCGGGAGGGATGAGCAGTTCTTC.

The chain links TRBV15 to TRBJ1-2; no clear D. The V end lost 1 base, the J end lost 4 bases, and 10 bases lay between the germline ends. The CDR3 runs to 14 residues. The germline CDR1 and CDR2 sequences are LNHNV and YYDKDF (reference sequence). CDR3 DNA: TGTGCCACCAGCAGAGGGGCAGGAACCTATGGCTACACCTTC. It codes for CATSRGAGTYGYTF.

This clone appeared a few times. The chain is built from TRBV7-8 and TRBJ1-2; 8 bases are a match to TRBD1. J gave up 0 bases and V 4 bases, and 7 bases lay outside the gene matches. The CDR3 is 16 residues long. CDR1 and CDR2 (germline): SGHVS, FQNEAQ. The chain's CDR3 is CASSSGTGQTNYGYTF. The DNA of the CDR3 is TGTGCCAGCAGCTCCGGGACAGGACAAACTAACTATGGCTACACCTTC.

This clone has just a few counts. CDR3 sequence reads: CASSQASSGNTEAFF. CDR3 DNA sequence: TGTGCCAGCAGCCAAGCTAGTTCTGGGAACACTGAAGCTTTCTTT. The chain combines TRBV3-1 (or the pseudogene TRBV3-2) with TRBJ1-1, with D unresolved. V lost 1 base and J lost 1, with 10 bases in between. CDR3 size: 15 residues. CDR1 is LGHDT, CDR2 YNNKEL, per germline (reference sequence).

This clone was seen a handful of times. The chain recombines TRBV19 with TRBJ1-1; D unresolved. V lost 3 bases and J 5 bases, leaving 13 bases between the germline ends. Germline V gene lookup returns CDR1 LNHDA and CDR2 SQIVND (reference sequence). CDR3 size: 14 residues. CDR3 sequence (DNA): TGTGCCAGTAGTATTGGCCTTGCGGGGACTGAAGCTTTCTTT. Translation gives CASSIGLAGTEAFF.

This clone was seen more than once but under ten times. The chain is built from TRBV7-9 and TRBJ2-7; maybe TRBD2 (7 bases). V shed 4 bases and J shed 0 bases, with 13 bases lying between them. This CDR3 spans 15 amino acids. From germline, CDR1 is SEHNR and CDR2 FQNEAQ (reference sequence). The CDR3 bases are TGTGCCAGCAGCTCCGCGGGGGCCCTCTCCTACGAGCAGTACTTC. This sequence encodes CASSSAGALSYEQYF.

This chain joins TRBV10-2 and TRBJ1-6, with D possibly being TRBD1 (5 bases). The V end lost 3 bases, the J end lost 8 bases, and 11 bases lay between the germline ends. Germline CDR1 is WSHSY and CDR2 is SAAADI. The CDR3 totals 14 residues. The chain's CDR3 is CASSDGGIDSPLHF. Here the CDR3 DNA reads TGCGCCAGCAGTGATGGGGGGATCGATTCACCCCTCCACTTT.

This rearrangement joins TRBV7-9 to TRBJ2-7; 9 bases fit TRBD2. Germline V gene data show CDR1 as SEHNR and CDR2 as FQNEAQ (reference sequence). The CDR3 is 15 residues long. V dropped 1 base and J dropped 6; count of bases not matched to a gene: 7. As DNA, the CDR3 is TGTGCCAGCAGCTTAGACGTAGCGGGAGTCCCCGAGCAGTACTTC. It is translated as CASSLDVAGVPEQYF.

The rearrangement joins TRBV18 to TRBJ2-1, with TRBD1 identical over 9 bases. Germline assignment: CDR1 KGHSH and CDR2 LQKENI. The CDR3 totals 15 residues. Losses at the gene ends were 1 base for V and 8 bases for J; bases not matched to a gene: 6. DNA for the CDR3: TGTGCCAGCTCACCACGGACAGGGGTCGGTGATGAGCAGTTCTTC. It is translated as CASSPRTGVGDEQFF.

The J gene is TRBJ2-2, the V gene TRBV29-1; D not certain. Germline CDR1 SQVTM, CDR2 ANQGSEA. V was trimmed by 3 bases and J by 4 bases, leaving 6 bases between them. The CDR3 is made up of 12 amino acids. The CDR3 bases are TGCAGCGTTGACGTTCCCACCGGGGAGCTGTTTTTT. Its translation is CSVDVPTGELFF.

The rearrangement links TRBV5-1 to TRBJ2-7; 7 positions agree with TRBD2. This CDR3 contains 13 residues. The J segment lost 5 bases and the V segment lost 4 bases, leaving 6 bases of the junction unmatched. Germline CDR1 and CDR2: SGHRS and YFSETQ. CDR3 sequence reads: CASSGRAADEQYF. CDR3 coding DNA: TGCGCCAGCAGCGGGAGGGCGGCAGACGAGCAGTACTTC. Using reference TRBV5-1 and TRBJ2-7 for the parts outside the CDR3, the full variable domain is KAGVTQTPRYLIKTRGQQVTLSCSPISGHRSVSWYQQTPGQGLQFLFEYFSETQRNKGNFPGRFSGRQFSNSRSEMNVSTLELGDSALYLCASSGRAADEQYFGPGTRLTVT.

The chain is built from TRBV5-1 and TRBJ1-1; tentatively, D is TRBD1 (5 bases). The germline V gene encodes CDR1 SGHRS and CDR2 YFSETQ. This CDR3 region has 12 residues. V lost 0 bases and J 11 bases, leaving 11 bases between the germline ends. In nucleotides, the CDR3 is TGCGCCAGCAGCTTGGAAGCAGGGAGGGCTTTCTTT. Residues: CASSLEAGRAFF.

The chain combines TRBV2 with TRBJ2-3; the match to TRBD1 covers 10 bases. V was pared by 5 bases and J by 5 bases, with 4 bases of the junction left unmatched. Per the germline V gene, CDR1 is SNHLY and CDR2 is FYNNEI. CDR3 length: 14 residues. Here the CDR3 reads CASSSDRGRDTQYF. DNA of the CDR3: TGTGCCAGCAGTTCAGACAGGGGGCGAGATACGCAGTATTTT.

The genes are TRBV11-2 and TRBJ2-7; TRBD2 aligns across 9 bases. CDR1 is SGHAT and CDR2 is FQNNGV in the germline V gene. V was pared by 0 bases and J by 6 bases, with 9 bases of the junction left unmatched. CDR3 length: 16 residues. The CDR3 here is CASSLDPGLAGGEQYF. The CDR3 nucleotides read TGTGCCAGCAGCTTAGACCCGGGACTAGCCGGGGGCGAGCAGTACTTC.

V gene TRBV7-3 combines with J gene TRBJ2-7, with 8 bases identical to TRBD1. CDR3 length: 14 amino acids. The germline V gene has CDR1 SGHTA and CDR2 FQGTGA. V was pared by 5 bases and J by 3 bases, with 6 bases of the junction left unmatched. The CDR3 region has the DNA TGTGCCAGCAGCAAGACAGGGGCCCACTACGAGCAGTACTTC. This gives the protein CASSKTGAHYEQYF. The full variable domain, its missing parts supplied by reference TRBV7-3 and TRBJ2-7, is GAGVSQTPSNKVTEKGKYVELRCDPISGHTALYWYRQSLGQGPEFLIYFQGTGAADDSGLPNDRFFAVRPEGSVSTLKIQRTERGDSAVYLCASSKTGAHYEQYFGPGTRLTVT.

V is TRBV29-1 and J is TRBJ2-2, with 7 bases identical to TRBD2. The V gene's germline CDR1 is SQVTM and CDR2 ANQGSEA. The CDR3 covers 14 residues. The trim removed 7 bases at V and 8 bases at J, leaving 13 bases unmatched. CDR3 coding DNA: TGCAGCGCCTCCACCGGGACTACGGCGGGGGAGCTGTTTTTT. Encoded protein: CSASTGTTAGELFF.

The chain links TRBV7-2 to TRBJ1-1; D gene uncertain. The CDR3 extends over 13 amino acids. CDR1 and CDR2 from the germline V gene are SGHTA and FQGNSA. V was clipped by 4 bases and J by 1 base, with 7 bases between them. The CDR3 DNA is TGTGCCAGCAGCTCGACTTGGAACACTGAAGCTTTCTTT. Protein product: CASSSTWNTEAFF.

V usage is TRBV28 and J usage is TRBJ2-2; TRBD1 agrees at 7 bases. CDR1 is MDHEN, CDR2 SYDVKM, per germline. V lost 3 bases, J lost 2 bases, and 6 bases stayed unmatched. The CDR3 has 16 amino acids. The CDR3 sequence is CASSFGDSSNTGELFF. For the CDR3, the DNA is TGTGCCAGCAGTTTTGGGGACAGTAGCAACACCGGGGAGCTGTTTTTT.

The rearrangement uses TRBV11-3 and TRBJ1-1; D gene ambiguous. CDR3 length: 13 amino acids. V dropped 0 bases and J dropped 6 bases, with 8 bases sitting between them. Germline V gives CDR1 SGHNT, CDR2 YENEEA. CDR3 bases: TGTGCCAGCAGCTTAGAGGGGAGGGCTGAAGCTTTCTTT. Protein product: CASSLEGRAEAFF.